These 8 T cell receptor beta chains were sequenced from one sample in a study of cytomegalovirus exposure and HLA in healthy donors. The study ran its PCR with 60 Vbeta and 13 Jbeta primers. The repertoire was sequenced with immunoSEQ multiplex PCR; TCRdb's copy has only in-frame clones and lacks some. This repertoire shows around 130,000 clones, around 79% found once; its top ten account for more than 2%. The sequenced material came from PBMCs. The receptors derive from a middle-aged woman in good health and CMV-seropositive.

The chain links TRBV30 to TRBJ2-5; possible D gene TRBD1, 6 bases. V was trimmed by 6 bases and J by 4 bases, leaving 15 bases between them. CDR3 length: 13 amino acids. Germline CDR1 and CDR2: GTSNPN and SVGIG (reference sequence). The CDR3 DNA is TGTGCCTGCGGACCAAACAGGGCAGAGACCCAGTACTTC. Translated, it gives CACGPNRAETQYF.

This clone was counted a few times. V usage is TRBV9 and J usage is TRBJ2-1; 13 bases align to TRBD2. The V gene end was trimmed by 0 bases and the J gene end by 8 bases; junction bases not matched to a gene: 2. The germline gives CDR1 SGDLS, CDR2 YYNGEE. The CDR3 contains 15 residues. The DNA of the CDR3 is TGTGCCAGCAGCGTAGGGACTAGCGGGGGCTATGAGCAGTTCTTC. Protein: CASSVGTSGGYEQFF.

The chain joins TRBV6-5 to TRBJ1-5; 7 nucleotides match TRBD1. After removal of 6 bases from V and 4 bases from J, the junction contained 9 bases not matched to a gene. There are 15 residues in the CDR3. Per germline, CDR1 MNHEY and CDR2 SVGAGI. The CDR3 DNA reads TGTGCCAGCAGGCGGACAGGCCGTGGTAATCAGCCCCAGCATTTT. Residues: CASRRTGRGNQPQHF.

DNA of the CDR3: TGTGCCAGCAGCCCCCGACAGGAACTAAATGAAAAACTGTTTTTT. It codes for CASSPRQELNEKLFF. The V call is TRBV7-2, the J call TRBJ1-4; the D gene is possibly TRBD1 (6 bases). This CDR3 is built from 15 residues. The germline gives CDR1 SGHTA, CDR2 FQGNSA. V was shortened by 5 bases and J by 5 bases, with 15 bases between the two germline ends.

The V and J genes are TRBV13 and TRBJ2-2, with 13 bases that match TRBD2. After removal of 3 bases from V and 4 bases from J, the junction contained 2 bases not matched to a gene. The CDR3 length is 16 residues. The germline CDR1 and CDR2 sequences are PRHDT and FYEKMQ (reference sequence). The CDR3 protein is CASSLGLAGSTGELFF. As DNA, the CDR3 is TGTGCCAGCAGCTTGGGACTAGCGGGGAGCACCGGGGAGCTGTTTTTT.

This clone has only a few counts. V usage is TRBV6-1 and J usage is TRBJ2-5; D is perhaps TRBD2 (5 bases). The CDR3 loop spans 13 amino acids. V shed 1 base and J shed 11 bases, with 14 bases lying between them. Germline V gene sequence: CDR1 MNHNS, CDR2 SASEGT. The CDR3 region has the DNA TGTGCCAGCAGTGAAGAGGAAAACGGGGAGCAGTACTTC. It translates to CASSEEENGEQYF.

V usage is TRBV19 and J usage is TRBJ1-2; 12 nucleotides line up with TRBD1. This CDR3 region has 16 residues. Germline CDR1 and CDR2: LNHDA and SQIVND (reference sequence). The J segment lost 3 bases and the V segment lost 3 bases, leaving 5 bases of the junction unmatched. This CDR3 is CASSIMGQGADYGYTF. The CDR3 nucleotides are TGTGCCAGTAGTATCATGGGACAGGGGGCTGACTATGGCTACACCTTC.

V usage is TRBV4-2 and J usage is TRBJ1-4, with 7 bases that match TRBD1. This CDR3 has 21 residues. Unmatched junction bases numbered 19, after V lost 0 bases and J lost 3 bases. In germline, CDR1 is LGHNA, CDR2 YNFKEQ. The CDR3 reads CASSQDRGQARIQGANEKLFF. In DNA form, the CDR3 reads TGTGCCAGCAGCCAAGATCGCGGACAGGCCCGGATCCAGGGGGCTAATGAAAAACTGTTTTTT.